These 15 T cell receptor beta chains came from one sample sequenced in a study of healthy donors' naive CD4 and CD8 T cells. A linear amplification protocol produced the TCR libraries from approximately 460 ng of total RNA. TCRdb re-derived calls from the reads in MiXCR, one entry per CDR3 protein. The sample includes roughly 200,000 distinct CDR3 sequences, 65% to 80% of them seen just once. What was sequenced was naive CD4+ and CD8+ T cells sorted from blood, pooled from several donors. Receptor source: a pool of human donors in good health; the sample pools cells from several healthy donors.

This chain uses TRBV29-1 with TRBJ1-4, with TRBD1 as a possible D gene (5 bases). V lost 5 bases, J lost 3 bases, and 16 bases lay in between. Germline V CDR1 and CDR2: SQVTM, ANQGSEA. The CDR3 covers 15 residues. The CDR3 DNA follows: TGCAGCGTTCTCGCCTACGACAGCCCTAATGAAAAACTGTTTTTT. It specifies CSVLAYDSPNEKLFF.

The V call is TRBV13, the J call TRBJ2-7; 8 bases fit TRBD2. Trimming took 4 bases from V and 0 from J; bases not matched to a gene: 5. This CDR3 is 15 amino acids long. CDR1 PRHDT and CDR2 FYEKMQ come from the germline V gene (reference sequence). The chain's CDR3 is CASSYAGGSSYEQYF. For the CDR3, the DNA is TGTGCCAGCAGCTATGCGGGGGGAAGCTCCTACGAGCAGTACTTC. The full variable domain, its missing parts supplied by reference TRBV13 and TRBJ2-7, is AAGVIQSPRHLIKEKRETATLKCYPIPRHDTVYWYQQGPGQDPQFLISFYEKMQSDKGSIPDRFSAQQFSDYHSELNMSSLELGDSALYFCASSYAGGSSYEQYFGPGTRLTVT.

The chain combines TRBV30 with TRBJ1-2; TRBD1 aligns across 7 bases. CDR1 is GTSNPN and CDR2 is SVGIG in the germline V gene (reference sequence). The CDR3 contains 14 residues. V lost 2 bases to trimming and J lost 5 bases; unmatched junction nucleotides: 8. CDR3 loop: CAWSPTGRGYGYTF. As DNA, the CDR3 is TGTGCCTGGAGTCCGACAGGGAGAGGTTATGGCTACACCTTC.

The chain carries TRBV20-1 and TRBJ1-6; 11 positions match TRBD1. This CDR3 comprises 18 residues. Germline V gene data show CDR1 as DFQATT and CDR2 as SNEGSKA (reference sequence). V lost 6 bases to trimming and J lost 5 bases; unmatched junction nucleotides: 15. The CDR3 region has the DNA TGCAGTGCCCCTGGGACAGGGGGAATTAACATCAATAATTCACCCCTCCACTTT. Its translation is CSAPGTGGININNSPLHF.

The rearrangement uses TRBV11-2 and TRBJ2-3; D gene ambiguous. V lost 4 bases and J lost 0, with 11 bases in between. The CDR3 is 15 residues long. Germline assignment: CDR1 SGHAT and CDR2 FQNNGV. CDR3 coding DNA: TGTGCCAGCAGCTACATACGACGTAGCACAGATACGCAGTATTTT. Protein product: CASSYIRRSTDTQYF.

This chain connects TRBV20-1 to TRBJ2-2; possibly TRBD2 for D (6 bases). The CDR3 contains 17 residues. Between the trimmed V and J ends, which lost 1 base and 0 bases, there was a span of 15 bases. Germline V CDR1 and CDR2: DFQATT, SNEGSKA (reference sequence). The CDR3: CSARAKGGAANTGELFF. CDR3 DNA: TGCAGTGCTAGAGCCAAAGGAGGGGCGGCGAACACCGGGGAGCTGTTTTTT.

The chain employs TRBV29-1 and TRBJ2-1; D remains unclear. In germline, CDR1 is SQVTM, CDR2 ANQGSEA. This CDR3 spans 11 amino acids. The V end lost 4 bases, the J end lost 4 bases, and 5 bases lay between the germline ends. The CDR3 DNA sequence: TGCAGCGTTGTTGCTTACAATGAGCAGTTCTTC. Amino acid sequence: CSVVAYNEQFF.

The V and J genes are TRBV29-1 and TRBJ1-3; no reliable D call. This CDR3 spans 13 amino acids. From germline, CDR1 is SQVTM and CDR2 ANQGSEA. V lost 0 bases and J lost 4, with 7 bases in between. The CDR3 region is CSVEERTGNTIYF. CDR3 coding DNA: TGCAGCGTTGAAGAAAGAACCGGAAACACCATATATTTT.

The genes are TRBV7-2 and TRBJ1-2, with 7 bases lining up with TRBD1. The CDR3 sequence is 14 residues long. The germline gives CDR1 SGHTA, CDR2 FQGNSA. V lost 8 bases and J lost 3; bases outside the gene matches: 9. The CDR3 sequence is CASGSTGQHYGYTF. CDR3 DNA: TGTGCCAGCGGCTCGACAGGGCAGCACTATGGCTACACCTTC.

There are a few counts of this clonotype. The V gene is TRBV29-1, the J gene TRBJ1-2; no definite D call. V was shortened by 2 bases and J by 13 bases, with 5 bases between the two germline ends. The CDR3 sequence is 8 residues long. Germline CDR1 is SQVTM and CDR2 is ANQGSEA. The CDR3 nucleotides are TGCAGCGTTGAAAGTTCCACCTTC. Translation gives CSVESSTF.

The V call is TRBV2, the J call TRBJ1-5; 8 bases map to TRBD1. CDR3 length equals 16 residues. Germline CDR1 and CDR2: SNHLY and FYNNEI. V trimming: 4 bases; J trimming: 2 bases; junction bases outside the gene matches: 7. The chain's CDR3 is CASSGPGGAGNQPQHF. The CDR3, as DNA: TGTGCCAGCAGTGGCCCAGGGGGCGCGGGCAATCAGCCCCAGCATTTT.

The CDR3 is CASSYQQNNQPQHF. The CDR3 DNA reads TGTGCCAGCAGTTACCAACAGAACAATCAGCCCCAGCATTTT. The rearrangement links TRBV6-6 to TRBJ1-5, with D hard to call. Germline CDR1 is MNHNY and CDR2 is SVGAGI (reference sequence). This CDR3 spans 14 amino acids. The V and J ends lost 2 bases and 3 bases respectively, with 8 bases between them.

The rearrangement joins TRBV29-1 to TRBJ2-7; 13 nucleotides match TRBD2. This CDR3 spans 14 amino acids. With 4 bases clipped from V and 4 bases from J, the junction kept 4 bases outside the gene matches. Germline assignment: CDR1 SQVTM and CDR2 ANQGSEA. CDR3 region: CSVGRLAGGYEQYF. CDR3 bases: TGCAGCGTTGGCCGACTAGCGGGAGGATACGAGCAGTACTTC.

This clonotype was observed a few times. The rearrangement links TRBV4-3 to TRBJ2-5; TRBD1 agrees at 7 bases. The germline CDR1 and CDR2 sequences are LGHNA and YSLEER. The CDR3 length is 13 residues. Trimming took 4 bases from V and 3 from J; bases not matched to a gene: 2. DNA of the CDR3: TGCGCCAGCAGCCGAGACAGGGAAGAGACCCAGTACTTC. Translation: CASSRDREETQYF.

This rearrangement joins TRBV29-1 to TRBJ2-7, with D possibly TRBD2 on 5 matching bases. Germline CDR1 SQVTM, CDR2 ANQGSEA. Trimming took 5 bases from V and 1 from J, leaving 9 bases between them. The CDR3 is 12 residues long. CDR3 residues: CSVMSGSYEQYF. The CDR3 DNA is TGCAGCGTTATGAGCGGATCCTACGAGCAGTACTTC.